This TCR beta chain came from a study of blood T cells in healthy people across ages. Findings and caveats of the study: Researchers deemed the diversity estimates from one million T cells underestimates. In long-lived donors, naive CD4+ cell counts and diversity exceeded those of aged donors.

The ends were cut back, 4 bases at V and 4 bases at J, with 11 bases in the middle. Per the germline V gene, CDR1 is SQVTM and CDR2 is ANQGSEA. The CDR3 covers 12 residues. A J-beta primer mix and a sample-barcoded 5' primer were used in a second PCR of roughly 6 to 12 cycles. In TCRdb, the 5' RACE reads were re-called with MiXCR into one record per CDR3 protein. The data hold 1.5 million or so distinct CDR3 sequences, with about 40% observed a single time. As concerns this clonotype: Antigen unknown.

The sequence was obtained from a young woman in good health. The chain links TRBV29-1 to TRBJ2-7; no definite D call. Sequencing used blood. The CDR3 is CSVAGAAYEQYF. The DNA for the CDR3 is TGCAGCGTTGCTGGCGCGGCATACGAGCAGTACTTC.